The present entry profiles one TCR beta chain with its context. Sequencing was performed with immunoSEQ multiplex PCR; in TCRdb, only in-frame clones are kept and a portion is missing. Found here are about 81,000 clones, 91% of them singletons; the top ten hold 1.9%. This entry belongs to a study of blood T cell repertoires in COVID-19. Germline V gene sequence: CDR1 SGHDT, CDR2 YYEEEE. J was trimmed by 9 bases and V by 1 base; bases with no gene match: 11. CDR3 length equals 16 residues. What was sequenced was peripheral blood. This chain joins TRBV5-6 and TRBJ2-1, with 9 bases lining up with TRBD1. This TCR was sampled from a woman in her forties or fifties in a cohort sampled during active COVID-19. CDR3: CASSLCRDRVYCEQFF. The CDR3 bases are TGTGCCAGCAGCTTGTGTCGGGACAGGGTCTATTGTGAGCAGTTCTTC.